This is a list of T cell receptor beta chains from one sample in a study of immune evolution from preneoplasia to lung adenocarcinoma. The assay was immunoSEQ multiplex PCR, and TCRdb's table has in-frame clones only and misses some. The sample includes more than 4,000 clones, around 86% seen only once; the top ten take 5% to 7%. Sequencing was done on a sample of FFPE minimally invasive lung adenocarcinoma tissue. These receptors were taken from a donor older than 65 with lung adenocarcinoma. The CDR3 runs from the conserved cysteine through the conserved F or W. Each record gives: D gene, clone size, V gene, J gene, CDR3 protein, CDR3 DNA. D genes are given only for firm matches. Size is stated for part of the rows, as once, few or many counts, or as a class when the clone is expanded.

d_gene: .
abundance: .
v_gene: TRBV7-6
j_gene: TRBJ2-2
CDR3aa: CASSPLRDTGELFF
CDR3nt: TGTGCCAGCAGCCCCCTTAGGGACACCGGGGAGCTGTTTTTT

d_gene: .
abundance: .
v_gene: TRBV9
j_gene: TRBJ1-5
CDR3aa: CASSSDWGAQPQHF
CDR3nt: TGTGCCAGCAGCTCCGACTGGGGGGCCCAGCCCCAGCATTTT

d_gene: TRBD2
abundance: .
v_gene: TRBV7-2
j_gene: TRBJ2-3
CDR3aa: CASSRTSGSSDTQYF
CDR3nt: TGTGCCAGCAGCAGGACTAGCGGGAGTTCAGATACGCAGTATTTT

d_gene: .
abundance: .
v_gene: TRBV5-6
j_gene: TRBJ2-1
CDR3aa: CASSYGLKNEQFF
CDR3nt: TGTGCCAGCAGCTACGGACTGAAGAATGAGCAGTTCTTC

d_gene: TRBD1
abundance: .
v_gene: TRBV5-1
j_gene: TRBJ1-2
CDR3aa: CASSLSPGGVGYTF
CDR3nt: TGCGCCAGCAGCTTGTCGCCAGGGGGCGTTGGCTACACCTTC

d_gene: .
abundance: .
v_gene: TRBV2
j_gene: TRBJ2-1
CDR3aa: CASSEFEMDEQFF
CDR3nt: TGTGCCAGCAGTGAATTTGAAATGGATGAGCAGTTCTTC

d_gene: .
abundance: .
v_gene: TRBV7-8
j_gene: TRBJ2-1
CDR3aa: CASSFGLYNEQFF
CDR3nt: TGTGCCAGCAGCTTCGGACTGTACAATGAGCAGTTCTTC

d_gene: TRBD2
abundance: .
v_gene: TRBV29-1
j_gene: TRBJ2-7
CDR3aa: CSVGGLAEYEQYF
CDR3nt: TGCAGCGTTGGAGGACTAGCGGAGTACGAGCAGTACTTC

d_gene: .
abundance: .
v_gene: TRBV6-8
j_gene: TRBJ1-2
CDR3aa: CASSWEGQAPPQIYGYTF
CDR3nt: TGTGCCAGCAGTTGGGAGGGCCAGGCCCCACCTCAAATCTATGGCTACACCTTC

d_gene: .
abundance: .
v_gene: TRBV19
j_gene: TRBJ2-1
CDR3aa: CASSRSGTTYNEQFF
CDR3nt: TGTGCCAGTAGCCGTAGCGGAACCACCTACAATGAGCAGTTCTTC

d_gene: .
abundance: .
v_gene: TRBV4-1
j_gene: TRBJ1-5
CDR3aa: CASSPRPDQPQHF
CDR3nt: TGCGCCAGCAGCCCCAGGCCGGATCAGCCCCAGCATTTT

d_gene: .
abundance: .
v_gene: TRBV7-2
j_gene: TRBJ2-1
CDR3aa: CASSSAWVPLF
CDR3nt: TGTGCCAGCAGCTCAGCCTGGGTACCTCTCTTC

d_gene: TRBD2
abundance: .
v_gene: TRBV7-2
j_gene: TRBJ2-5
CDR3aa: CASSLSREGTQYF
CDR3nt: TGTGCCAGCAGCCTTTCAAGGGAGGGGACCCAGTACTTC

d_gene: .
abundance: few
v_gene: TRBV5-1
j_gene: TRBJ2-6
CDR3aa: CASSGGSGANVLTF
CDR3nt: TGCGCCAGCAGCGGGGGCTCTGGGGCCAACGTCCTGACTTTC

d_gene: .
abundance: .
v_gene: TRBV6-6
j_gene: TRBJ1-1
CDR3aa: CASSYRDGEAFF
CDR3nt: TGTGCCAGCAGCTACCGGGACGGCGAAGCTTTCTTT

d_gene: .
abundance: .
v_gene: TRBV30
j_gene: TRBJ2-2
CDR3aa: CAWSVPNSHTGELFF
CDR3nt: TGTGCCTGGAGTGTCCCCAACTCCCACACCGGGGAGCTGTTTTTT

d_gene: .
abundance: .
v_gene: TRBV4-3
j_gene: TRBJ1-1
CDR3aa: CASSQQRNTEAFF
CDR3nt: TGCGCCAGCAGCCAGCAGAGGAACACTGAAGCTTTCTTT

d_gene: .
abundance: .
v_gene: TRBV29-1
j_gene: TRBJ1-1
CDR3aa: CSVGFSGSMNTEAFF
CDR3nt: TGCAGCGTTGGGTTTTCGGGGTCTATGAACACTGAAGCTTTCTTT

d_gene: .
abundance: .
v_gene: TRBV5-1
j_gene: TRBJ1-2
CDR3aa: CASSLVAGVNYGYTF
CDR3nt: TGCGCCAGCAGCTTGGTTGCAGGGGTTAACTATGGCTACACCTTC

d_gene: .
abundance: .
v_gene: TRBV11-2
j_gene: TRBJ1-4
CDR3aa: CASRPAGVTEKLFF
CDR3nt: TGTGCCAGCAGGCCAGCAGGGGTTACTGAAAAACTGTTTTTT

d_gene: TRBD2
abundance: .
v_gene: TRBV5-1
j_gene: TRBJ2-3
CDR3aa: CASSYSQGLGDTQYF
CDR3nt: TGCGCCAGCAGCTACTCTCAGGGACTAGGGGATACGCAGTATTTT

d_gene: .
abundance: .
v_gene: TRBV5-1
j_gene: TRBJ1-2
CDR3aa: CASSLEGRAPPGYTF
CDR3nt: TGCGCCAGCAGCTTGGAGGGACGGGCCCCCCCTGGCTACACCTTC

d_gene: TRBD1
abundance: .
v_gene: TRBV19
j_gene: TRBJ1-1
CDR3aa: CASSLKGGTGAFYTEAFF
CDR3nt: TGTGCCAGTAGTCTCAAAGGCGGGACAGGGGCTTTTTACACTGAAGCTTTCTTT

d_gene: TRBD1
abundance: .
v_gene: TRBV7-6
j_gene: TRBJ1-2
CDR3aa: CASSLDPGTGRNGYTF
CDR3nt: TGTGCCAGCAGCTTAGACCCGGGGACAGGGAGGAATGGCTACACCTTC

d_gene: TRBD1
abundance: .
v_gene: TRBV5-4
j_gene: TRBJ2-2
CDR3aa: CASSLGPGTGNTGELFF
CDR3nt: TGTGCCAGCAGCTTGGGACCCGGGACAGGGAACACCGGGGAGCTGTTTTTT

d_gene: TRBD1
abundance: .
v_gene: TRBV6-1
j_gene: TRBJ1-1
CDR3aa: CASSFTGVNTEAFF
CDR3nt: TGTGCCAGCAGTTTCACAGGGGTGAACACTGAAGCTTTCTTT

d_gene: .
abundance: .
v_gene: TRBV18
j_gene: TRBJ2-1
CDR3aa: CASSPPSSSLVQFF
CDR3nt: TGTGCCAGCTCACCACCGAGTTCGTCGCTGGTGCAGTTCTTC

d_gene: TRBD1
abundance: .
v_gene: TRBV6-5
j_gene: TRBJ2-7
CDR3aa: CASSYSGTGDEQYF
CDR3nt: TGTGCCAGCAGTTACTCTGGGACAGGGGACGAGCAGTACTTC

d_gene: .
abundance: .
v_gene: TRBV5-4
j_gene: TRBJ2-7
CDR3aa: CASSFMQDSRSQQYF
CDR3nt: TGTGCCAGCAGCTTCATGCAGGACAGCAGGTCCCAGCAGTACTTC

d_gene: TRBD1
abundance: .
v_gene: TRBV7-6
j_gene: TRBJ2-6
CDR3aa: CASSLGQGAWGANVLTF
CDR3nt: TGTGCCAGCAGCTTAGGACAGGGGGCGTGGGGGGCCAACGTCCTGACTTTC

d_gene: TRBD2
abundance: .
v_gene: TRBV7-2
j_gene: TRBJ2-5
CDR3aa: CASSRARTSHTQYF
CDR3nt: TGTGCCAGCAGCCGGGCGCGGACTAGCCACACCCAGTACTTC

d_gene: .
abundance: .
v_gene: TRBV6-5
j_gene: TRBJ2-7
CDR3aa: CASRGDVTYEQYF
CDR3nt: TGTGCCAGCAGGGGAGACGTAACCTACGAGCAGTACTTC

d_gene: .
abundance: once
v_gene: TRBV5-1
j_gene: TRBJ1-2
CDR3aa: CASSFEGLGYGYTF
CDR3nt: TGCGCCAGCAGCTTCGAGGGGCTGGGCTATGGCTACACCTTC

d_gene: .
abundance: .
v_gene: TRBV6-6
j_gene: TRBJ2-7
CDR3aa: CASSYGRGFSYEQYF
CDR3nt: TGTGCCAGCAGTTACGGCCGGGGATTCTCCTACGAGCAGTACTTC

d_gene: .
abundance: .
v_gene: TRBV30
j_gene: TRBJ2-5
CDR3aa: CAWSGQIQETQYF
CDR3nt: TGTGCCTGGAGTGGACAGATACAAGAGACCCAGTACTTC

d_gene: TRBD2
abundance: .
v_gene: TRBV6-6
j_gene: TRBJ2-3
CDR3aa: CASSGAGAGATDTQYF
CDR3nt: TGTGCCAGCAGTGGGGCGGGAGCGGGGGCCACAGATACGCAGTATTTT

d_gene: TRBD2
abundance: .
v_gene: TRBV27
j_gene: TRBJ2-7
CDR3aa: CASSLTSTDEQYF
CDR3nt: TGTGCCAGCAGTCTGACTAGCACGGACGAGCAGTACTTC

d_gene: TRBD1
abundance: .
v_gene: TRBV29-1
j_gene: TRBJ1-1
CDR3aa: CSVSGQRMNTEAFF
CDR3nt: TGCAGCGTCTCGGGACAGAGAATGAACACTGAAGCTTTCTTT

d_gene: TRBD1
abundance: .
v_gene: TRBV28
j_gene: TRBJ2-1
CDR3aa: CASSKPGQGYNEQFF
CDR3nt: TGTGCCAGCAGCAAACCGGGACAGGGATACAATGAGCAGTTCTTC

d_gene: .
abundance: .
v_gene: TRBV6-6
j_gene: TRBJ1-2
CDR3aa: CASSAQGDAARYTF
CDR3nt: TGTGCCAGCAGTGCTCAGGGAGATGCAGCGCGCTACACCTTC

d_gene: .
abundance: .
v_gene: TRBV28
j_gene: TRBJ1-1
CDR3aa: CASRHRDIRAFF
CDR3nt: TGTGCCAGCAGGCACCGGGACATACGTGCTTTCTTT

d_gene: .
abundance: .
v_gene: TRBV19
j_gene: TRBJ1-1
CDR3aa: CASSITANTEAFF
CDR3nt: TGTGCCAGTAGTATTACAGCAAACACTGAAGCTTTCTTT

d_gene: TRBD2
abundance: once
v_gene: TRBV4-1
j_gene: TRBJ2-1
CDR3aa: CASSQVPRTSGSVQFF
CDR3nt: TGCGCCAGCAGCCAAGTCCCCAGGACTAGCGGGAGTGTGCAGTTCTTC

d_gene: .
abundance: once
v_gene: TRBV28
j_gene: TRBJ1-5
CDR3aa: CASRTIQSNQPQHF
CDR3nt: TGTGCCAGCAGGACTATACAGAGCAATCAGCCCCAGCATTTT

d_gene: TRBD1
abundance: .
v_gene: TRBV19
j_gene: TRBJ2-5
CDR3aa: CASSTTGGETQYF
CDR3nt: TGTGCCAGTAGTACGACAGGGGGAGAGACCCAGTACTTC